This T cell receptor beta chain was recovered during a study of identical twins. The V gene lost 2 bases and the J gene lost 7 bases, with 7 bases spanning the gap. The CDR3 sequence is 12 residues long. Germline values: CDR1 SGHNT, CDR2 YYREEE (reference sequence). Unique molecular identifiers were present on the cDNA, and a universal primer site came from template switching. One entry per CDR3 protein results from TCRdb running MiXCR on the 5' RACE reads. The sample consists of 1.5 million to 2 million distinct CDR3 sequences, less than 40% of them appearing once. This TCR came from a newborn girl in good health. This chain uses TRBV5-4 with TRBJ2-1; maybe TRBD2 (5 bases). The sample taken for sequencing was cord blood. In DNA, the CDR3 is TGTGCCAGCAGCTTCGGGGAGAATGAGCAGTTCTTC. Residues: CASSFGENEQFF.